Here is one TCR beta chain with its context. The antigen this receptor binds is unknown. No much larger clonotype is one base removed from it; base qualities were not supplied. TCR CDR3 regions were amplified from genomic DNA by multiplex PCR using the deep immunoSEQ assay. Extracted genomic DNA from each cell subset was distributed evenly across all wells of several immunoSEQ 96-well plates, and each plate was treated as a replicate. Each replicate PCR for sorted subsets received around 200 ng genomic DNA, equal to about 30,000 T cell genomes. Purified libraries were quantified with a Qubit 3.0 fluorometer, sized on a Bioanalyzer 2100, and re-quantified with the KAPA Library Quantification kit. A separate single-read 150-cycle Illumina NextSeq 550 flow cell was used to sequence each immunoSEQ 96-well plate. The original methods were these. The immunoSEQ output contained only junctional sequences without quality scores, so filtering could not match that applied to full-length reads. To assign V/J genes and CDR3, sequences were annotated against IMGT germline references using PyIR, a Python wrapper for IgBLAST v1.9. Any read was removed if the V/J assignment was weak (E-value above 1e-6), the CDR3 was missing, or the read contained stop codons, out-of-frame junctions, or ambiguous translated residues. V3J clonotypes were defined as sequences sharing the same inferred V gene, J gene, and CDR3 amino acid sequence. The percentage overlap between two repertoires was calculated by dividing the number of shared unique clonotypes by the size of the smaller repertoire. Three approaches were used to assess repertoire richness: RTK rarefaction, the Chao1 estimator, and Recon v2.1 estimates of unobserved clonotypes. For all TCRbeta clonotypes obtained by the gDNA method from several donors, generation probabilities were computed with OLGA. The table was pulled from immuneACCESS by TCRdb, which kept in-frame rearrangements only. Such tables lose some clones; where checked, under half of the loss comes from unresolved V genes, and the rest has no known cause. V and J calls and clone size follow that table, whereas D and trimming were derived from the DNA. This sample comprises about 980,000 clones, 76% of them detected only once. The ten largest clones add up to approximately 1.5% of the sample.

This sample was taken from a study of shared clonotypes between healthy human individuals (dated by TCRdb to the early 2020s). Concerning the study at large: A couple of women and a few men aged 18 to 49 years were included in the cohort. Per donor, three plates each were used for CD4 naive and CD4 memory, two for CD8 naive, and one for CD8 memory. To estimate repertoire size and how much clonotypes are shared between individuals, the study performed deep sequencing of blood TCR repertoires from 4 to 6 healthy adults. Different laboratories and diverse techniques were used to prepare libraries and sequence TCR repertoires, to increase sequencing depth and limit assay-specific biases. Leukapheresis yielded between about 0.85 and 9.5 billion PBMCs per donor. What the research found in general, with its limitations: Sampling was restricted to blood, and TCR repertoires in tissue are likely to differ from TCR repertoires in blood. Larger estimated clonotype richness was generally found for naive subsets than for memory subsets. Pairwise subsampling indicated that sequencing depth was expected to affect the degree of clonotype sharing among donors. Compared with non-shared clonotypes, the clonotypes found in all four sorted-subset donors had higher generation probabilities. Approximately 5% of naive CD4, approximately 3.7% of naive CD8, about 2.5% of memory CD4, and around 0.42% of memory CD8 clonotypes were shared across four donors. Because the study included only a small number of donors, the genetic and exposure-history diversity represented was limited. Incomplete sequencing was indicated by rarefaction of sorted-subset datasets, despite the large sequencing depth.

Healthy HIV-negative adults with no recently reported acute infections or vaccinations were included as donors. Only Caucasian adults living in Nashville, Tennessee, USA were represented among the donors. CD4+ T cells were enriched through magnetic negative selection, after which naive cells were positively selected on CD45RA and the remaining negative fraction served as the memory subset. After blood collection by leukapheresis, PBMCs were isolated using Ficoll-Histopaque density gradient centrifugation and then cryopreserved in the vapor phase of liquid nitrogen. Analytical flow cytometry was used to check the purity and quantity of every magnetically sorted T cell population. Genomic DNA was isolated from every sorted fraction and measured by UV absorbance on a Nanodrop 2000c. Spanning cysteine to phenylalanine, the CDR3 consists of 13 amino acids. Of all the DNA, just the CDR3 is kept, 39 bases in frame from base 1. V lost 7 bases and J lost 3 bases, and the count of bases not matched to a germline gene is 4. From a lookup of the germline V gene, CDR1 and CDR2 are MNHNS and SASEGT.

The chain is made from TRBV6-1 and TRBJ2-5, with 8 bases aligning to TRBD1. The sample consisted of memory CD4+ T cells sorted from blood. The cell subset or site label, read with the paper, signifies: CD45RA-negative fraction. This sequence originates from a man younger than 35 in good health. The CDR3: CASTLDREETQYF. The bases read TGTGCCAGCACGCTGGACAGGGAAGAGACCCAGTACTTC.